This is a list of T cell receptor beta chains from one sample in a study of blood T cell repertoires in COVID-19. Assay used: immunoSEQ multiplex PCR; TCRdb lists only in-frame clones, some missing. The sample gives about 40,000 clones, 80% to 90% of which show up once; more than 4.5% is in the top ten. Sequenced material: peripheral blood. The receptor source for this set is a man in his forties with active COVID-19. Each CDR3 is given with its conserved first and last residue. The D gene is left open where the match is weak. Some rows have no size entry. The others give once, few or many, or a class for an expanded clone.

v_gene,abundance,d_gene,j_gene,CDR3aa,CDR3nt
TRBV2,NA,TRBD1,TRBJ1-6,CASSERQGVSSPLHF,TGTGCCAGCAGTGAACGGCAGGGGGTATCTTCACCCCTCCACTTT
TRBV29-1,NA,NA,TRBJ1-4,CSVWTEGPTKLFF,TGCAGCGTTTGGACAGAGGGACCCACAAAACTGTTTTTT
TRBV19,NA,NA,TRBJ2-6,CASSPRAINMNVLTF,TGTGCCAGTAGTCCCCGTGCTATTAATATGAACGTCCTGACTTTC
TRBV29-1,NA,NA,TRBJ2-7,CSVRPWTADDEQYF,TGCAGCGTTCGTCCTTGGACAGCGGATGACGAGCAGTACTTC
TRBV11-2,NA,TRBD1,TRBJ1-4,CASSLDRGLNEKLFF,TGTGCCAGCAGCCTCGACAGGGGACTTAATGAAAAACTGTTTTTT
TRBV4-2,NA,NA,TRBJ2-3,CASSQDKAGPQYF,TGTGCCAGCAGCCAAGATAAGGCGGGGCCGCAGTATTTT
TRBV5-5,NA,NA,TRBJ2-2,CASSRMTGNTGELFF,TGTGCCAGCAGCAGAATGACAGGGAACACCGGGGAGCTGTTTTTT
TRBV30,NA,NA,TRBJ2-7,CAWSLQELFREQYF,TGTGCCTGGAGTTTACAGGAGCTTTTTCGCGAGCAGTACTTC
TRBV28,NA,NA,TRBJ1-1,CASSLRDGMNTEAFF,TGTGCCAGCAGTTTGCGGGACGGTATGAACACTGAAGCTTTCTTT
TRBV5-1,NA,NA,TRBJ2-3,CASSEVEDTQYF,TGCGCCAGCAGCGAAGTTGAGGATACGCAGTATTTT
TRBV7-9,NA,TRBD1,TRBJ1-5,CASSPSAGTGGPRPQHF,TGTGCCAGCAGCCCCTCGGCCGGGACAGGGGGCCCTCGGCCCCAGCATTTT
TRBV9,NA,NA,TRBJ1-6,CASSAGNRVYNSPLHF,TGTGCCAGCAGCGCGGGCAACAGGGTGTATAATTCACCCCTCCACTTT
TRBV7-8,NA,TRBD1,TRBJ1-1,CASSPRDSNTEAFF,TGTGCCAGCAGCCCCCGGGACAGTAACACTGAAGCTTTCTTT
TRBV29-1,NA,TRBD1,TRBJ1-1,CSVEDGQSSGGEAFF,TGCAGCGTTGAAGATGGGCAGTCCTCAGGGGGTGAAGCTTTCTTT
TRBV15,NA,TRBD2,TRBJ2-2,CATSRVRAGGPSGELFF,TGTGCCACCAGCAGAGTTCGAGCGGGAGGGCCGTCCGGGGAGCTGTTTTTT
TRBV5-6,NA,TRBD1,TRBJ1-1,CASSWDRDEAFF,TGTGCCAGCAGCTGGGACAGGGATGAAGCTTTCTTT
TRBV25-1,once,TRBD1,TRBJ1-1,CASSGTGVGTEAFF,TGTGCCAGCAGTGGGACAGGGGTCGGCACTGAAGCTTTCTTT
TRBV3-1/TRBV3-2,NA,NA,TRBJ1-6,CASSQAVSSYNSPLHF,TGTGCCAGCAGCCAAGCAGTCAGCTCCTATAATTCACCCCTCCACTTT
TRBV28,NA,NA,TRBJ1-2,CASKWGVYGYTF,TGTGCCAGCAAATGGGGGGTCTATGGCTACACCTTC
TRBV2,NA,TRBD1,TRBJ1-1,CAGTTGEGTEAFF,TGTGCCGGCACGACAGGGGAAGGCACTGAAGCTTTCTTT
TRBV21-1,NA,NA,TRBJ2-1,CASSIGAGGIHEQFF,TGTGCCAGCAGCATAGGGGCGGGAGGGATCCATGAGCAGTTCTTC
TRBV10-3,NA,TRBD2,TRBJ2-7,CAISGGLAGREQYF,TGTGCCATCAGTGGCGGACTAGCGGGCCGCGAGCAGTACTTC
TRBV9,NA,TRBD1,TRBJ1-4,CASSVGTGGRDEKLFF,TGTGCCAGCAGCGTCGGGACAGGGGGGAGGGATGAAAAACTGTTTTTT
TRBV7-9,NA,TRBD1,TRBJ1-5,CASSSSGTGAPNQPQHF,TGTGCCAGCAGCTCCTCCGGGACAGGGGCGCCAAATCAGCCCCAGCATTTT
TRBV12-3/TRBV12-4,NA,TRBD1,TRBJ1-5,CASSLGQGQPQHF,TGTGCCAGCAGTCTGGGACAGGGTCAGCCCCAGCATTTT
TRBV2,NA,NA,TRBJ1-2,CASSEALRQDF,TGTGCCAGCAGTGAAGCGCTTCGGCAGGACTTC